Presented here are 4 T cell receptor beta chains from one specimen sequenced in a study of response to subunit inactivated influenza vaccine. TCRdb reprocessed the RT-PCR reads via MiXCR and lists one record per CDR3 protein. The sample has about 570,000 distinct CDR3 sequences, roughly 10% seen once. A further study also used this sample, focusing on T cells expressing NK-cell markers. Per that study: Generation of TCR beta cDNA was performed by 5'RACE template switching incorporating UMIs.

Sequenced here: PBMCs from blood, sampled on the day of vaccination. The receptors shown here come from a man in his forties or fifties who received an inactivated influenza vaccine.

This clonotype was detected a few times. The chain joins TRBV5-6 to TRBJ2-3; 9 bases align to TRBD1. The CDR3 consists of 16 residues. CDR1 is SGHDT, CDR2 YYEEEE, per germline. J gave up 6 bases and V 4 bases, and 12 bases lay outside the gene matches. CDR3 DNA: TGTGCCAGCAGCAGCCTACAGGGGGCACTTAGGGATACGCAGTATTTT. Amino acid sequence: CASSSLQGALRDTQYF.

This clonotype was observed a few times. V and J are TRBV6-5 and TRBJ2-3; 12 bases agree with TRBD2. Trimming cost V 4 bases and J 1 base; bases outside gene matches: 3. Germline assignment: CDR1 MNHEY and CDR2 SVGAGI. The CDR3 contains 16 residues. The CDR3 spells CASSSSGGVGTDTQYF. CDR3 bases: TGTGCCAGCAGTTCTAGCGGGGGGGTAGGCACAGATACGCAGTATTTT.

This clonotype was detected only a few times. CDR3 DNA: TGCGCCAGCAGCCAGGCTAGCGGGGGAATCTGGGAGACCCAGTACTTC. Translated, it gives CASSQASGGIWETQYF. The chain is built from TRBV4-3 and TRBJ2-5, with 10 bases aligning to TRBD2. Germline V gives CDR1 LGHNA, CDR2 YSLEER. With 3 bases clipped from V and 5 bases from J, the junction kept 9 bases outside the gene matches. This CDR3 has 16 residues.

This clonotype was recorded at least ten times. The chain combines TRBV12-3 or TRBV12-4 with TRBJ2-2; D not resolved. The V end lost 3 bases, the J end lost 3 bases, and 5 bases lay between the germline ends. The CDR3 extends over 13 amino acids. The CDR3 sequence is CASSFVYTGELFF. The CDR3 DNA is TGTGCCAGCAGTTTCGTTTACACCGGGGAGCTGTTTTTT.